These 29 T cell receptor beta chains came from one sample sequenced in a study of CD8+ T cells in alopecia areata. cDNA reverse transcribed from extracted RNA served as the sequencing template. Profiling relied on immunoSEQ multiplex PCR, and the TCRdb table lists in-frame clones only, not all of them. The sample is made up of more than 90,000 clones, none counted only once. The sample taken for sequencing was lesional skin. These receptors came from a C3H/HeJ mouse with alopecia areata. For this strain, the MHC haplotype corresponds to H2-k.

This clone was detected only a few times. Gene names follow the mouse nomenclature. The CDR3 end is not reached by the read, which stops 4 residues before it; the germline J gene fills it in. V and J are TRBV13-3 and TRBJ2-1, with D possibly matching TRBD1 (6 bases). Germline CDR1 is NNHDY and CDR2 is SYVADS. CDR3 length: 15 residues. Trimming cost V 1 base and J 3 bases, with 11 bases left between them. The sequenced CDR3 bases are TGTGCCAGCAGTGATCTAACAGGGAGCTATGCT. Translated, it gives CASSDLTGSYA. The full CDR3 reads CASSDLTGSYAEQFF.

The sample holds many counts of this clone. Here the gene names and germline are mouse. The read ends 4 residues shy of where the CDR3 ends; the end is completed using the germline J gene. This chain joins TRBV13-1 and TRBJ1-4; the D gene is possibly TRBD1 (6 bases). The CDR3 length is 13 residues. V lost 5 bases and J 3 bases, leaving 8 bases between the germline ends. Germline loops: CDR1 NSHNY, CDR2 SYGAGN. The sequenced CDR3 bases are TGTGCCAGCAGAGGGGGGCCCAACGAA. As protein: CASRGGPNE. The entire CDR3 protein is CASRGGPNERLFF.

As for this clone: Genes and germline are mouse. Read sequence stops 4 residues before the CDR3 end, and the germline J gene provides the missing end. The rearrangement joins TRBV17 to TRBJ2-2; 9 positions match TRBD2. J gave up 4 bases and V 0 bases, and 0 bases lay outside the gene matches. CDR1 is MNHDT and CDR2 is YYDKIL in the germline V gene. CDR3 length: 15 amino acids. CDR3 region: CASSRDWGGTGQLYF. CDR3 DNA, as far as it was read: TGTGCTAGCAGTAGAGACTGGGGGGGCACCGGG.

This clone was picked up a small number of times. At residue 16, the translated DNA and the protein in TCRdb do not agree; the protein given here is derived from the DNA. Gene names and germline match the mouse. The sequence runs out 3 residues before the end of the CDR3; the remainder is reconstructed from the germline J gene. V gene TRBV13-3 combines with J gene TRBJ1-6; 10 nucleotides line up with TRBD1. TRBJ1-6 is an ORF for which the function is uncertain. The germline V gene has CDR1 NNHDY and CDR2 SYVADS. J was trimmed by 4 bases and V by 0 bases; bases with no gene match: 10. This CDR3 comprises 19 residues. The CDR3 reads CASSDARTGGAQYNSPLYF. The CDR3 bases that were read are TGTGCCAGCAGTGATGCAAGGACAGGGGGGGCGCAGTATAATTCGCCC.

On this clone: Gene names and germline match the mouse. Sequencing ends 4 residues short of the CDR3 end; the germline J gene provides the rest. The J gene is TRBJ2-5, the V gene TRBV19; 10 bases are a match to TRBD2. The germline V gene has CDR1 FNHDT and CDR2 SITEND (reference sequence). This CDR3 contains 14 residues. CDR3 DNA (partial): TGTGCCAGCAGCCAGACTGGGGGGCGAGAC. Translating gives CASSQTGGRD. In full, the CDR3 reads CASSQTGGRDTQYF.

About this clone itself: The genes are named according to mouse. The CDR3 is cut off 4 residues early in the read; its end comes from the germline J gene. The chain employs TRBV19 and TRBJ2-5; 12 positions match TRBD2. Germline V gives CDR1 FNHDT, CDR2 SITEND (reference sequence). The CDR3 length is 14 residues. The CDR3 sequence is CASSQGLGGDTQYF. The sequenced CDR3 bases are TGTGCCAGCAGCCAGGGACTGGGGGGAGAC.

This clone was seen more than once but under ten times. Gene and germline names: mouse. The read halts 4 residues ahead of the CDR3 end, with the missing end drawn from the germline J gene. J is TRBJ1-1 and V is TRBV1; 7 bases match TRBD1. The CDR3 has 13 residues. Germline V gene sequence: CDR1 NSQYPW, CDR2 LRSPGD (reference sequence). The DNA read from the CDR3 is TGCACCTGCAGTGCAATGTCAGGGGGA. Protein: CTCSAMSGG. From start to end, the CDR3 is CTCSAMSGGEVFF.

On this clone: Gene names refer to mouse genes. The observed sequence ends 4 residues before the CDR3 terminus, with the missing tail filled in from the germline J gene. The V gene is TRBV13-3, the J gene TRBJ2-7; 8 bases fit TRBD2. The CDR3 runs 13 residues. Germline CDR1 is NNHDY and CDR2 is SYVADS. The V and J ends lost 5 bases and 1 base, in that order; junction bases with no gene match: 2. The part of the CDR3 DNA that was read is TGTGCCAGCAGGTTGGGGGGGTCCTAT. Translated: CASRLGGSY. The whole CDR3 region reads CASRLGGSYEQYF.

As concerns this clone: Genes here carry mouse names. The read comes to an end 4 residues before the CDR3 does, leaving the germline J gene to fill in the end. The chain employs TRBV17 and TRBJ1-2; 10 bases align to TRBD1. The J segment lost 3 bases and the V segment lost 2 bases, leaving 3 bases of the junction unmatched. Germline V lookup: CDR1 MNHDT, CDR2 YYDKIL. CDR3 length: 15 residues. CDR3 bases read: TGTGCTAGCAGTAGACCGGGGACAGGGGACTCC. Translating gives CASSRPGTGDS. The whole CDR3 region reads CASSRPGTGDSDYTF.

This clone was counted a few times. The protein here is the DNA translation, as the TCRdb protein differs from it at residue 11. All gene names here are mouse names. The read finishes 3 residues shy of the CDR3 end, and the germline J gene is used to complete it. The V gene is TRBV19, the J gene TRBJ1-3; D perhaps matches TRBD1 (6 bases). The CDR3 consists of 14 residues. Trimming took off 5 bases at V and 3 bases at J, with 12 bases between the two ends. The germline V gene encodes CDR1 FNHDT and CDR2 SITEND (reference sequence). Here the CDR3 reads CASSIRDNGNTLYF. The sequenced part of the CDR3 DNA is TGTGCCAGCAGCATCCGGGACAATGGAAATACG.

This clone was detected only a few times. The genes and germline here are from mouse. The sequence runs out 4 residues before the end of the CDR3; the remainder is reconstructed from the germline J gene. This chain connects TRBV19 to TRBJ1-4, with 12 positions matching TRBD1. Trimming cost V 1 base and J 6 bases; bases outside gene matches: 4. The germline gives CDR1 FNHDT, CDR2 SITEND (reference sequence). The CDR3 consists of 16 residues. The part of the CDR3 DNA that was read is TGTGCCAGCAGTATAATTGGGACAGGGGGCGACGAA. It codes for CASSIIGTGGDE. The CDR3, in full, reads CASSIIGTGGDERLFF.

Comments on this clone: Gene names are mouse gene names. The read terminates 4 residues before the CDR3 end, so the remaining end is supplied by the germline J gene. The V call is TRBV13-3, the J call TRBJ2-4; tentative D call: TRBD1 (6 bases). Per germline, CDR1 NNHDY and CDR2 SYVADS. The CDR3 extends over 15 amino acids. The CDR3 region is CASSDAQGWENTLYF. CDR3 DNA, as far as it was read: TGTGCCAGCAGTGATGCCCAGGGGTGGGAAAAC. The variable domain in full, completed from reference TRBV13-3 and TRBJ2-4, reads EAAVTQSPRSKVAVTGGKVTLSCHQTNNHDYMYWYRQDTGHGLRLIHYSYVADSTEKGDIPDGYKASRPSQENFSLILELASLSQTAVYFCASSDAQGWENTLYFGAGTRLSVL.

This clone was observed a few times. Gene names denote mouse genes. The CDR3 is cut off 4 residues early in the read; its end comes from the germline J gene. The chain is built from TRBV19 and TRBJ1-4; a weak D match, TRBD1 (6 bases). Germline V lookup: CDR1 FNHDT, CDR2 SITEND (reference sequence). V lost 5 bases and J lost 0, with 14 bases in between. The CDR3 totals 16 residues. CDR3 bases read: TGTGCCAGCAGATCCGGGACAACTATTTCCAACGAA. Its protein product is CASRSGTTISNE. The entire CDR3 protein reads CASRSGTTISNERLFF.

In the case of this clone: The genes are named according to mouse. The CDR3 is cut off 4 residues early in the read; its end comes from the germline J gene. The rearrangement uses TRBV13-3 and TRBJ1-1; TRBD1 matches 10 bases. The CDR3 length is 16 residues. V lost 0 bases to trimming and J lost 1 base; unmatched junction nucleotides: 3. The germline V gene encodes CDR1 NNHDY and CDR2 SYVADS. The CDR3 DNA, read in part, is TGTGCCAGCAGTGATGGGACAGGGGGTGGAAACACA. The encoded protein is CASSDGTGGGNT. The whole CDR3 is CASSDGTGGGNTEVFF.

This clone was counted between two and nine times. The TCRdb protein fails to match the DNA translation at residue 13; the protein reported here was translated from the DNA. Each gene name is a mouse one. The CDR3 DNA, read in part, is TGTGCCAGCAGTATCTTGGACAGGGGGCTCGGAAATACG. It codes for CASSILDRGLGNT. The CDR3 in full is CASSILDRGLGNTLYF. The chain carries TRBV19 and TRBJ1-3; 11 nucleotides align to TRBD1. The DNA ends 3 residues before the CDR3 does, and the rest of the CDR3 is filled in from the germline J gene. This CDR3 has 16 amino acids. J lost 4 bases, V lost 2 bases, and 5 bases had no gene match. Germline V gene lookup returns CDR1 FNHDT and CDR2 SITEND (reference sequence).

As concerns this clone: Genes and germline are mouse. The CDR3 end falls 4 residues outside the read, so it is completed with the germline J gene. The rearrangement uses TRBV29 and TRBJ1-2, with D perhaps matching TRBD1 (5 bases). Germline V gives CDR1 MSHET, CDR2 SYDVDS. The CDR3 is 13 residues long. V was pared by 2 bases and J by 3 bases, with 7 bases between. The CDR3 loop reads CASSLRGDSDYTF. The CDR3 DNA, read in part, is TGTGCTAGCAGTTTACGGGGGGACTCC.

This clone was counted between two and nine times. Gene names and germline match the mouse. The CDR3 is cut off 4 residues early in the read; its end comes from the germline J gene. The chain joins TRBV19 to TRBJ2-7; D not resolved. Trimming left V 2 bases short and J 0 bases short, with 9 bases between. This CDR3 comprises 14 residues. CDR1 FNHDT and CDR2 SITEND come from the germline V gene (reference sequence). The sequenced CDR3 bases are TGTGCCAGCAGTATGAGGTTCAGCTCCTAT. Amino acids: CASSMRFSSY. Given in full, the CDR3 is CASSMRFSSYEQYF.

A few counts support this clone. Gene names denote mouse genes. The read comes to an end 4 residues before the CDR3 does, leaving the germline J gene to fill in the end. The rearrangement links TRBV19 to TRBJ2-7, with 8 nucleotides matching TRBD2. CDR3 length: 15 residues. Germline CDR1 is FNHDT and CDR2 is SITEND (reference sequence). The CDR3 reads CASSIRGGGFDEQYF. CDR3 DNA, as far as it was read: TGTGCCAGCAGTATAAGGGGGGGCGGGTTTGAT.

Details on this clone: Mouse gene names and germline throughout. The read is 4 residues too short to cover the CDR3 end, so that end is filled in from the germline J gene. This chain joins TRBV17 and TRBJ2-5, with TRBD2 matching 12 bases. The germline gives CDR1 MNHDT, CDR2 YYDKIL. The CDR3 contains 14 residues. The CDR3 DNA, read in part, is TGTGCTAGCAGTATGACTGGGGGGGCTGAC. Amino acid sequence: CASSMTGGAD. The complete CDR3 sequence is CASSMTGGADTQYF.

This clone was picked up a small number of times. Any gene name here is a mouse gene name. Read coverage stops 4 residues before the CDR3 terminus; the germline J gene supplies the remainder. This chain joins TRBV16 and TRBJ2-5; 7 nucleotides align to TRBD1. There are 14 residues in the CDR3. Losses at the gene ends were 5 bases for V and 3 bases for J; bases not matched to a gene: 5. Per the germline V gene, CDR1 is SGHSA and CDR2 is FRNQAP. The sequenced CDR3 bases are TGTGCAAGCAGCGCTCAGGGGGTGCAAGAC. Protein: CASSAQGVQD. The full CDR3 protein is CASSAQGVQDTQYF.

As regards this clone: The gene names here belong to mouse. The read terminates 4 residues before the CDR3 end, so the remaining end is supplied by the germline J gene. The rearrangement links TRBV19 to TRBJ2-7, with a possible D match to TRBD1 (6 bases). Germline V gene sequence: CDR1 FNHDT, CDR2 SITEND (reference sequence). CDR3 size: 13 residues. The germline V and J ends were trimmed by 2 bases and 3 bases, with 9 bases remaining between them. CDR3 DNA (partial): TGTGCCAGCAGTATCCAGGGGATCTAT. It yields the protein CASSIQGIY. The entire CDR3 protein is CASSIQGIYEQYF.

This clone was seen only a few times. Gene names are mouse gene names. Read data end 4 residues before the CDR3 end; the end is taken from the germline J gene. The chain employs TRBV1 and TRBJ1-1, with D maybe TRBD1 (6 bases). Germline V lookup: CDR1 NSQYPW, CDR2 LRSPGD (reference sequence). This CDR3 is 13 amino acids long. The CDR3 sequence: CTCSAGGAKEVFF. The part of the CDR3 DNA that was read is TGCACCTGCAGTGCTGGGGGGGCGAAA. Full variable domain (outside the CDR3, taken from reference TRBV1 and TRBJ1-1): VTLLEQNPRWRLVPRGQAVNLRCILKNSQYPWMSWYQQDLQKQLQWLFTLRSPGDKEVKSLPGADYLATRVTDTELRLQVANMSQGRTLYCTCSAGGAKEVFFGKGTRLTVV.

This clone was detected ten times or more. Genes and germline are mouse. The read finishes 4 residues shy of the CDR3 end, and the germline J gene is used to complete it. Other DNA sequences in the same sample also yield this CDR3. The chain combines TRBV13-3 with TRBJ2-3, with 7 bases fitting TRBD2. CDR1 is NNHDY and CDR2 is SYVADS in the germline V gene. This CDR3 spans 16 amino acids. After removal of 2 bases from V and 0 bases from J, the junction contained 6 bases not matched to a gene. The sequenced part of the CDR3 DNA is TGTGCCAGCAGTGAGGGGGGGGGACGTAGTGCAGAA. This codes for CASSEGGGRSAE. The whole CDR3 region reads CASSEGGGRSAETLYF.

This clone was recorded a few times. The gene symbols are mouse symbols. The CDR3 is cut off 4 residues early in the read; its end comes from the germline J gene. The genes are TRBV13-3 and TRBJ2-2, with D hard to call. The CDR3 totals 14 residues. Trimming took 2 bases from V and 4 from J, leaving 9 bases between them. Germline V CDR1 and CDR2: NNHDY, SYVADS. The DNA read from the CDR3 is TGTGCCAGCAGTGACAGGCGAGGCACCGGG. Encoded protein: CASSDRRGTG. The entire CDR3 sequence reads CASSDRRGTGQLYF.

At least ten counts were recorded for this clone. At residue 13, the translated DNA and the protein in TCRdb do not agree; the protein given here is derived from the DNA. Gene names and germline match the mouse. The read gets to within 3 residues of the CDR3 end, and the germline J gene fills in the rest. This rearrangement joins TRBV13-3 to TRBJ1-6, with 9 bases matching TRBD1. TRBJ1-6 belongs to the ORF category, with a function that is uncertain. The CDR3 runs 16 residues. CDR1 and CDR2 from the germline V gene are NNHDY and SYVADS. Trimming cost V 0 bases and J 3 bases; bases outside gene matches: 1. CDR3 loop: CASSDEGQGYNSPLYF. CDR3 DNA, as far as it was read: TGTGCCAGCAGTGATGAGGGACAGGGCTATAATTCGCCC.

In regard to this clone: Germline and genes here are mouse. Read data end 4 residues before the CDR3 end; the end is taken from the germline J gene. The chain links TRBV17 to TRBJ2-1; D unresolved. The germline gives CDR1 MNHDT, CDR2 YYDKIL. With 5 bases removed from V and 4 bases from J, the gap between germline ends came to 9 bases. This CDR3 spans 13 amino acids. Here the CDR3 reads CASSSTNYAEQFF. Incomplete CDR3 DNA: TGTGCTAGCAGTTCGACAAATTATGCT.

About this clone itself: Gene names are mouse gene names. The CDR3 extends 4 residues past the end of the read, so its final part is completed from the germline J gene. The chain uses TRBV5 and TRBJ2-7; a possible D gene is TRBD2 (7 bases). CDR3 length equals 15 residues. The germline CDR1 and CDR2 sequences are LGHNA and YNLKQL (reference sequence). V lost 0 bases and J lost 0, with 9 bases in between. Partial CDR3 DNA: TGTGCCAGCAGCCAAGATGGGGGGCACTCCTAT. It is translated as CASSQDGGHSY. Given in full, the CDR3 is CASSQDGGHSYEQYF.

This clone turned up a few times. The gene names given are mouse names. The CDR3 bases that were read are TGCACCTGCAGTTCCGGGGCAGGGGTTAGTCAAAAC. Protein: CTCSSGAGVSQN. The full CDR3 sequence reads CTCSSGAGVSQNTLYF. The V call is TRBV1, the J call TRBJ2-4, with D maybe TRBD1 (6 bases). The CDR3 end falls 4 residues outside the read, so it is completed with the germline J gene. The CDR3 runs 16 residues. CDR1 and CDR2 (germline): NSQYPW, LRSPGD (reference sequence). Trimming took off 5 bases at V and 0 bases at J, with 15 bases between the two ends.

This clone was observed at least ten times. Germline and genes: mouse. The observed sequence ends 4 residues before the CDR3 terminus, with the missing tail filled in from the germline J gene. The chain couples TRBV13-3 to TRBJ1-4, with 9 bases that match TRBD1. Germline lookup yields CDR1 NNHDY and CDR2 SYVADS. This CDR3 is 14 amino acids long. The sequenced CDR3 bases are TGTGCCAGCAGAGGGACAGGGATGAGCGAA. Translating it yields CASRGTGMSE. The entire CDR3 protein reads CASRGTGMSERLFF.